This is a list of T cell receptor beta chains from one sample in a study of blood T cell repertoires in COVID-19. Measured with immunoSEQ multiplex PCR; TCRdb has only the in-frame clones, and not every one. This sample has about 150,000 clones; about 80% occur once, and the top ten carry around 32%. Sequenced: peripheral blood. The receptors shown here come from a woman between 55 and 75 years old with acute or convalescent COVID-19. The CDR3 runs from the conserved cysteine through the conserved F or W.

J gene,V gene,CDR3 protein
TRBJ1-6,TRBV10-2,CASNMDRGGSPLHF
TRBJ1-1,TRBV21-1,CASRGQAEVMNTEAFF
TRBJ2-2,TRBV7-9,CASSPLREYTGELFF
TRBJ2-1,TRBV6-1,CASSYPGQGNEQFF
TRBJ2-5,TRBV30,CAWSPGGGGVRETQYF
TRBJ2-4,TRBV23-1,CASAPQDRVNIQYF
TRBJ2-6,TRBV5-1,CASSLVDSGANVLTF
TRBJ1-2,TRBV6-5,CASSTTLDGGYTF
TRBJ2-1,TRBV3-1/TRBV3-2,CASRGQGSYNEQFF
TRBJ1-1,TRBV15,CATSRDSFSGSNTEAFF
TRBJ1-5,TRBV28,CASRPDSNSNQPQHF
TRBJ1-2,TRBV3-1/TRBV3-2,CASSVRDNYGYTF
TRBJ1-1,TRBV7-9,CASSPFGTGSTEAFF
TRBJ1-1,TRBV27,CASSETGFVETEAFF
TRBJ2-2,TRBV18,CASSPRTSGSTGELFF
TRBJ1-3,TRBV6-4,CASLGEGASGNTIYF
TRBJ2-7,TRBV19,CASRISGGDEQYF
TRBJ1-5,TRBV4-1,CASSHHPGGINQPQHF
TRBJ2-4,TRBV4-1,CASSQGLDNEKLAKNIQYF
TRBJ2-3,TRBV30,CAGGGGSTDTQYF
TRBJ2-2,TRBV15,CATSRGTGTNTGELFF
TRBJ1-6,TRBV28,CASKGGTVKNSPLHF
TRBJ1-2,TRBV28,CASSSGAVPGYTF
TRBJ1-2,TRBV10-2,CASGDRGLNYGYTF
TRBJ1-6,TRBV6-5,CASRTGTGRNSPLHF
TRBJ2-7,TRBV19,CASSIRTGGRTYEQYF
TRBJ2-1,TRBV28,CASSQSPNNEQFF
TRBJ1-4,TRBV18,CASSPQGRANEKLFF
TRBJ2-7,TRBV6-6,CASQHRLAGEQYF
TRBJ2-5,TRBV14,CASSQLDSQETQYF
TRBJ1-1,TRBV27,CASRRDTGGSNTEAFF
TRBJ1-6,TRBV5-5,CASSFGGRSGSPLHF
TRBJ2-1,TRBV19,CASSSGGKLNYNEQFF
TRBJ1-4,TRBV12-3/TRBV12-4,CASRNRVEEKLFF
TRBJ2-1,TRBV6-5,CAPRDRDNEQFF
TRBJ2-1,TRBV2,CASTGYHEQFF
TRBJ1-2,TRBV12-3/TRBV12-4,CASSFQENYGYTF